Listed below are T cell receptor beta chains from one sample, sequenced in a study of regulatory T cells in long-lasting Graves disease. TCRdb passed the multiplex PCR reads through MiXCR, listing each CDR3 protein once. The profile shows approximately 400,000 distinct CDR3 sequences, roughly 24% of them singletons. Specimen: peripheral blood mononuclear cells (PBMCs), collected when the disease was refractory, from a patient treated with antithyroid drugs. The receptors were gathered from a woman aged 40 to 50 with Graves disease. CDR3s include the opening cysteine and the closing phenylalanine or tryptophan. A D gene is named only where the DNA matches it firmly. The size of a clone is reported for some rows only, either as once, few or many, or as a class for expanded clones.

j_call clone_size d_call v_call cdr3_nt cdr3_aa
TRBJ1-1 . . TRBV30 TGTGCCTGGAGTTCTATACTCAGGGCTCCTGAAGCTTTCTTT CAWSSILRAPEAFF
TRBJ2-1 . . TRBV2 TGTGCCAGCAGTGAAGAGGTGGGCGTTGAGCAGTTCTTC CASSEEVGVEQFF
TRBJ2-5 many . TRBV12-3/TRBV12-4 TGTGCCAGCAGTTTAACCCGACGGACTAAAGAGACCCAGTACTTC CASSLTRRTKETQYF
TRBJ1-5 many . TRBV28 TGTGCCAGCAGCTTGTTACGAAATCAGCCCCAGCATTTT CASSLLRNQPQHF
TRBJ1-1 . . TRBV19 TGTGCCAGTAGTAATTTAATAGGGAACACTGAAGCTTTCTTT CASSNLIGNTEAFF
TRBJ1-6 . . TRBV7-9 TGTGCCAGCAGTCCGGGAAGCTATAATTCACCCCTCCACTTT CASSPGSYNSPLHF
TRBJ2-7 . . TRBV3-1 TGTGCCAGCAGCCGAGACTTGAGAAGCTCCTACGAGCAGTACTTC CASSRDLRSSYEQYF
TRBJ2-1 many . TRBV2 TGTGCCAGCAGTGAATGGGCAGGGGACTTCTACAATGAGCAGTTCTTC CASSEWAGDFYNEQFF
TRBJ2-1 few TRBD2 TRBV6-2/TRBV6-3 TGTGCCAGCAGTTACTCGGGACTAGCGATCAATGAGCAGTTCTTC CASSYSGLAINEQFF
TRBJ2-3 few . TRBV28 TGTGCCAGCAGTAATCTGTTAACAGATACGCAGTATTTT CASSNLLTDTQYF
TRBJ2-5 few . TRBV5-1 TGCGCCAGCAGCCAACAACAAGAGACCCAGTACTTC CASSQQQETQYF
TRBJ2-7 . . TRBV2 TGTGCCAGCAAGGTGGGAGCCGGTGAGCAGTACTTC CASKVGAGEQYF
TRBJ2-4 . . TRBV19 TGTGCCAGTAGTCTGATCGACAGGCCCAAAAACATTCAGTACTTC CASSLIDRPKNIQYF
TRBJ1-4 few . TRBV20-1 TGCAGTGCTAAGATGCGTGGGAGGAATGAAAAACTGTTTTTT CSAKMRGRNEKLFF
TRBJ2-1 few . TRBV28 TGTGCCAGCAGTTCATCCGGGACTTCTTACAATGAGCAGTTCTTC CASSSSGTSYNEQFF
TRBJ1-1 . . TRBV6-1 TGTGCCAGCACCCGGCATGCGGAAGCTTTCTTT CASTRHAEAFF
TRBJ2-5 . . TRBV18 TGTGCCAGCTCACCGAAAGTGGACGAGACCCAGTACTTC CASSPKVDETQYF
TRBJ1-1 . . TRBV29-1 TGCAGCGCTGATGCCAGAGGGGGGCACGCTGAAGCTTTCTTT CSADARGGHAEAFF
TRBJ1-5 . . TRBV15 TGTGCCACCAGCAGAGAAGTTGGGGGGAGTCAGCCCCAGCATTTT CATSREVGGSQPQHF
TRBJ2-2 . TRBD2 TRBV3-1 TGTGCCAGCAGCCCCCGGGGCGGGAGCGGGGCCGGGGAGCTGTTTTTT CASSPRGGSGAGELFF
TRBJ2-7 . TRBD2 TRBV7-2 TGTGCCAGCAGCCCGGGACTAGCGATAACCTATGAGCAGTACTTC CASSPGLAITYEQYF
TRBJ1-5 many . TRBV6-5 TGTGCCAGCAGTTACTCGTGGGGGGAAAATCAGCCCCAGCATTTT CASSYSWGENQPQHF
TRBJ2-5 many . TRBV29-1 TGCAGCGTTGAAGGGGCTGAGGGGTTCCAAGAGACCCAGTACTTC CSVEGAEGFQETQYF
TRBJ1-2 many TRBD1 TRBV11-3 TGTGCCAGCAGCTATAGTTGGACAGGGGACTATGGCTACACCTTC CASSYSWTGDYGYTF
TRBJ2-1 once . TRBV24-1 TGTGCCACCAGTTCCGGGGTAATCTATGAGCAGTTCTTC CATSSGVIYEQFF
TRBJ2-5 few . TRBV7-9 TGTGCCAGCAGCTTAGGGCGTGGGTTGGGGACCCAGTACTTC CASSLGRGLGTQYF
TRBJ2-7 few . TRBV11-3 TGTGCCAGCAGCTTAGACCCGTTGAATTCGAAGTACTTC CASSLDPLNSKYF
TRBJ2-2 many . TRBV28 TGTGCCAGCAGTTTATCCGGGAGCACCGGGGAGCTGTTTTTT CASSLSGSTGELFF
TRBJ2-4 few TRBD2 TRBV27 TGTGCCAGCAGTTTACGAGCCGGGACTAGCGGGGAGTACTTC CASSLRAGTSGEYF
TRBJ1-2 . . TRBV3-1 TGTGCCAGCAGCGGATTCGACGGCTTGGGCGGCTACACCTTC CASSGFDGLGGYTF
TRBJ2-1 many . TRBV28 TGTGCCACCTCCCCTGAGCAGTTCTTC CATSPEQFF
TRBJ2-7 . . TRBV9 TGTGCCAGCAGCGAGAGGACAGGGACGACTAGCGCCTTTTTGTACGAGCAGTACTTC CASSERTGTTSAFLYEQYF
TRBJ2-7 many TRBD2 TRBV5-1 TGCGCCAGCGCTAGAGGCAGCGGGGGGCGGGACGAGCAGTACTTC CASARGSGGRDEQYF
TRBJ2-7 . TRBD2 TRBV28 TGTGCCAGCAGTAGACTAGCGGGAGTTAGGTACGAGCAGTACTTC CASSRLAGVRYEQYF